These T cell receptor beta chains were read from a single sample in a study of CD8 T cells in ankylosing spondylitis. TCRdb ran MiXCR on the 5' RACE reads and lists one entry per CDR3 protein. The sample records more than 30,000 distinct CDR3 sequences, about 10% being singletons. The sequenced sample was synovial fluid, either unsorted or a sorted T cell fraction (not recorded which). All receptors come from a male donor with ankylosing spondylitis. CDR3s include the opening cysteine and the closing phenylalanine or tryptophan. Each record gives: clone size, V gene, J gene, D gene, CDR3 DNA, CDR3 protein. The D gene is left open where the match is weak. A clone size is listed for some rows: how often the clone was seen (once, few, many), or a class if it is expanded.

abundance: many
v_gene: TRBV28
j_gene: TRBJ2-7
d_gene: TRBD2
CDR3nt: TGTGCCAGTGGAGCGGGAGTAGGATACGAGCAGTACTTC
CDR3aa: CASGAGVGYEQYF

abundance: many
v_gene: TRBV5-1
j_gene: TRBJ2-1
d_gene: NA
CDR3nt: TGCGCCAGCTCTGAGGGTTCAATCCGCTCCTACAATGAGCAGTTCTTC
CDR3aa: CASSEGSIRSYNEQFF

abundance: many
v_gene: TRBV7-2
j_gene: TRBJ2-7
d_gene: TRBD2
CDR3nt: TGTGCCAGCAGCTCGGGACTAGTTCCCTACGAGCAGTACTTC
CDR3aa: CASSSGLVPYEQYF

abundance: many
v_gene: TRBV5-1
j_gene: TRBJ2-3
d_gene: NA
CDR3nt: TGCGCCAGCAGCCCACCTCTCACGAGGGGGAATACGCAGTATTTT
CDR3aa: CASSPPLTRGNTQYF

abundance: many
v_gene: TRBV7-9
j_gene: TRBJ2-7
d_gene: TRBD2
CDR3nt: TGTGCCAGCAGCTTAGCGGGACTAGCAGCCTACGAGCAGTACTTC
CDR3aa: CASSLAGLAAYEQYF

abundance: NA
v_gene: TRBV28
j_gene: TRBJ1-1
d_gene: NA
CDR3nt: TGTGCCAGCAACTCTCCTAGGAGACCGAACACTGAAGCTTTCTTT
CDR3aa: CASNSPRRPNTEAFF

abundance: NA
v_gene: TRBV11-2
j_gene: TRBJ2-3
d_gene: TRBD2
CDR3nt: TGTGCCAGCAGCGGGGCGGGAGGGCCCACAGATACGCAGTATTTT
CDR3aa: CASSGAGGPTDTQYF

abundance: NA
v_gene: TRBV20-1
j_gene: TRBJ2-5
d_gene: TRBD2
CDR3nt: TGCAGTGCTAGAAAACTAGCGGGAGGGATGGGAGAGACCCAGTACTTC
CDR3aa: CSARKLAGGMGETQYF

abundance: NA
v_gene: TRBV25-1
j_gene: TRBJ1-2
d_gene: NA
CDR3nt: TGTGCCAGCAGTGAGTGGTATGGCTACACCTTC
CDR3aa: CASSEWYGYTF

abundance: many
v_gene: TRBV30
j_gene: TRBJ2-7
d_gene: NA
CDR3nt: TGTGCCTGGAGTGTCGGTGAATACGAGCAGTACTTC
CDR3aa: CAWSVGEYEQYF

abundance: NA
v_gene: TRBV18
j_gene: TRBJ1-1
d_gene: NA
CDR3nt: TGTGCCAGCTCAGCACAGGGTTTGAACACTGAAGCTTTCTTT
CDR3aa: CASSAQGLNTEAFF

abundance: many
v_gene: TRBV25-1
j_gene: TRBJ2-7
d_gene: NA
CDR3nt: TGTGCCAGCAGTGCCCTGGGGGGAACCACCTACGAGCAGTACTTC
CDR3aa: CASSALGGTTYEQYF

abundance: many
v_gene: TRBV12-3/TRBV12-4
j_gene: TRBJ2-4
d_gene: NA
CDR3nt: TGTGCCAGCAGGCCCGGGGACGGACTAGCCAAAAACATTCAGTACTTC
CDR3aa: CASRPGDGLAKNIQYF

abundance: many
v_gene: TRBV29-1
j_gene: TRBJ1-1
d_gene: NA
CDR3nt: TGCAGCGTTGAGGTCACTGAAGCTTTCTTT
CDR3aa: CSVEVTEAFF

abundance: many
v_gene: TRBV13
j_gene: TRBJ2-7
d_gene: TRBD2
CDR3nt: TGTGCCAGCAGCTTGGGACTAGCGGGGTCCTACGAGCAGTACTTC
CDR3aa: CASSLGLAGSYEQYF

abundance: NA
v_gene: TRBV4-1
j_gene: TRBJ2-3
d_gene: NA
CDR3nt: TGCGCCAGCAGCCAAGAGTCGAGGGGAGATACGCAGTATTTT
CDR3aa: CASSQESRGDTQYF

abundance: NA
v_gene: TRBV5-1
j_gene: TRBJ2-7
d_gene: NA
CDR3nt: TGCGCCAGCAGTCAGCAACTCGGCGAGCAGTACTTC
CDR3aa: CASSQQLGEQYF

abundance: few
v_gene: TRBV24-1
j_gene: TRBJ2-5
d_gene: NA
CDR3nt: TGTGCCACCAGTCCGGGGCCCCAAGAGACCCAGTACTTC
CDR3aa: CATSPGPQETQYF

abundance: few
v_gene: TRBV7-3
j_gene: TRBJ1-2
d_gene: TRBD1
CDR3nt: TGTGCCAGCAGCCCAGGGGGTGGGGAGAACTATGGCTACACCTTC
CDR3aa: CASSPGGGENYGYTF

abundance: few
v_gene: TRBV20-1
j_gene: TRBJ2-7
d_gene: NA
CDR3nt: TGCAGTGCTAGAGTCAGAGGTTTCAACGAGCAGTACTTC
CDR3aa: CSARVRGFNEQYF